This T cell receptor (beta chain) was identified in a study of T-cell memory formation after mild COVID-19. Findings and limits, study-wide: CD4+ contracting clones lay mainly in CM and EM, CD8+ ones in EMRA. Pre-infection memory already had some responding clones, implying cross-reactive memory joined.

About this clonotype itself: Antigen: not known.

TCRdb re-analysed the 5' RACE reads in MiXCR, keeping a single row per CDR3 protein. The sample has about 500,000 distinct CDR3 sequences, roughly 20% seen once. The CDR3 length is 20 residues. Sequences were obtained from PBMCs or a T cell subset sorted from them (not recorded which). The clonotype was recovered from an adult woman who had mild COVID-19 (a few samples of this study predate the infection). Cell type and time point are not known. This rearrangement joins TRBV21-1 to TRBJ1-3. TRBV21-1 is a known pseudogene. This CDR3 is CASSKVKGIGSDLSGNTIYF. CDR3 DNA: TGTGCCAGCAGCAAAGTTAAAGGGATTGGGAGCGATCTCTCTGGAAACACCATATATTTT.